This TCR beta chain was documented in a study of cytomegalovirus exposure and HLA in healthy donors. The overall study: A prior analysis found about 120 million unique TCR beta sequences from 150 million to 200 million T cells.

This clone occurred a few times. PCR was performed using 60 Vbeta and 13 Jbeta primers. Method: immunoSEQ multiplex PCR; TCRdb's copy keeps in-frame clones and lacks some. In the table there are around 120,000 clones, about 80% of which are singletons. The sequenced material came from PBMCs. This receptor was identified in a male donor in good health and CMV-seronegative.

CDR3 loop: CASSLTTGVPYEQYF. Here the CDR3 DNA reads TGTGCCAGCAGTTTAACTACAGGGGTCCCCTACGAGCAGTACTTC. The chain has TRBV28 and TRBJ2-7; TRBD1 matches at 7 bases. With V trimmed by 2 bases and J by 2 bases, 6 bases remained unmatched. The germline V gene has CDR1 MDHEN and CDR2 SYDVKM. The CDR3 covers 15 residues.